This T cell receptor (beta chain) was recorded in a study of cytomegalovirus exposure and HLA in healthy donors (dated by TCRdb to about 2017). Background for the entire study: An earlier analysis of about 560 of the donors reported 276 Gb of sequence data and roughly 120 million unique TCR beta sequences obtained from approximately 180 million T cells. An early release covering some 640 HLA-typed donors comprised roughly 300 gigabases of sequencing data and around 80 million unique TCR sequences. Of the approximately 370 genotyped donors, 81% were placed in the genetic ancestry cluster associated with self-reported Caucasian donors. The aim of the study was to test whether cataloging public T cell receptors could identify signatures of past pathogen exposure. The study profiled the T cell repertoires of hundreds of subjects by immunosequencing and related them to cytomegalovirus serostatus. In addition to the first cohort of roughly 670 subjects, a separate validation cohort of 130 or so different subjects was used. The study combined high-throughput TCR immunosequencing, statistical association of individual TCRs with disease status, and machine learning to predict cytomegalovirus infection status. A later analysis re-examined previously published TCR beta repertoires from 500 to 700 donors and added high-resolution HLA genotyping to investigate patterns of TCR occurrence. Rather than drawing on any new phenotypic data, the later analysis identified candidate immune exposures from TCR beta sequences and the way those sequences occurred across donors. An earlier analysis of several hundred of the donors used high-throughput TCR beta sequencing to judge whether each TCR beta V gene segment behaved as functional or pseudogenic. Donor age, sex, ethnicity and CMV serostatus were compiled together with the repertoire data. A later genetic analysis used genome-wide SNP genotypes for 398 of the 666 donors, treating that subset as a discovery cohort. All discovery cohort repertoires had been generated on a single sequencing platform. HLA typing included class I and class II loci at four-digit resolution. The number of donors typed differed by locus, with about 629-630 for A, B, C, DRB1 and DQB1, roughly 550 for DQA1, 600 to 610 for DPA1, and roughly 450 for DPB1. Roughly five DR-DQ haplotypes were treated as single units for association and clustering because of strong linkage in the cohort. Among roughly 400 genotyped donors of the cohort, an average of about 240,000 unique TCR beta nucleotide sequences was sequenced per donor, of which roughly 17% were non-productive.

The library was prepared using the immunoSEQ multiplex PCR assay. The multiplex PCR relied on a mix of 60 forward primers for TCR Vbeta segments and 13 reverse primers for TCR Jbeta segments. A multiplex PCR assay on genomic DNA amplified the CDR3 region of rearranged TCR beta genes. The Illumina HiSeq System was used to sequence the amplified TCR beta libraries as 87-base-pair reads. Per the original workflow: A later analysis counted approximately 76 million unique TCR beta chains across the 666 repertoires, and 9 million to 14 million of these chains were shared by at least two donors. Raw reads were error-corrected and collapsed into unique sequences by a nearest-neighbor algorithm in which closely related sequences were merged to remove PCR and sequencing errors. Alignment of CDR3 sequences to IMGT reference sequences was used to assign V, D and J gene segments. Each retained sequence needed at least a six-nucleotide match to both a V gene segment and a J gene segment. A rearrangement was called productive if the CDR3 had no stop codons and remained in frame with V and J, and every other rearrangement was called non-productive. CDR3 was defined by IMGT convention, running from the second conserved V-encoded cysteine to the conserved J-encoded phenylalanine. In an earlier analysis of around 540 of the donors, sequences lacking an unambiguous match to a single V gene segment were excluded. In an earlier analysis of several hundred of the donors, V segments were called functional above 56.7% productive rearrangements and were called segregating when the between-donor standard deviation exceeded 5%. A statistical classification framework was built for diagnosing cytomegalovirus status from the catalog of TCR beta chain sequences. In a later analysis, V and J genes were assigned by comparing TCR nucleotide sequences against IMGT/GENE-DB human TR gene sequences. Using the TCRdist pipeline, a later analysis assigned CDR3 sequences along with most-parsimonious VDJ recombination scenarios. In a later analysis, every TCR beta chain was defined by the combination of its CDR3 amino acid sequence and its V-gene family, and reads without a unique V-gene family were dropped. In a later analysis, 500 to 700 highly shared, low-generation-probability nucleotide sequences were removed to address suspected cross-contamination and a sequencing artifact. In a later analysis, a clonal expansion index for each public chain was calculated from normalized within-repertoire ranks of inferred template counts. In a later analysis, generation probabilities were computed with a VDJ recombination model fitted to out-of-frame rearrangements, and the resulting probabilities were checked against IGoR. In a later analysis, hypergeometric tests were used to score TCR-TCR, TCR-HLA and TCR-CMV co-occurrence, with a repertoire-size bias correction applied to TCR pairs. In a later analysis, false discovery rates were estimated by permuting HLA or CMV assignments 20 times. In a later analysis, co-occurring TCRs were grouped using DBSCAN, and TCRdist sequence similarity was added for clustering within HLA-allele-positive subsets. Repertoires with fewer than 30,000 or more than 120,000 public chains, plus five repertoires with anomalous nucleotide sharing, were excluded from co-occurrence clustering. What TCRdb holds here is the immuneACCESS table cut down to in-frame rearrangements. Part of the clones is not present; checked against another copy, under half of the missing clones reflect an unresolved V gene, and the others are unexplained. The D gene and trimming were derived from the DNA, and the V and J assignments and clone size from that table. Present in this sample are 150,000 to 200,000 clones, 70% to 75% of which were seen just once. In total, the top ten clones hold just under 3% of the sample.

About this clone: What antigen it recognizes has not been identified. No base-level quality is on record; no much larger clone is a single base apart.

Including the terminal cysteine and phenylalanine, the CDR3 comprises 16 residues. Only the CDR3 DNA is retained, 48 bases long and in frame from the first base. The germline V gene supplies CDR1 MNHEY and CDR2 SVGAGI. V has 2 bases trimmed and J has 8 bases trimmed; junction bases matching no gene number 10. The study at large found these results: Some IMGT-functional V segments, including TRBV6-2 and TRBV6-3, could not be told apart with the 87-base-pair reads, so those segments were excluded. Specific HLA alleles were associated with 15,000 to 20,000 TCR beta sequences at a false discovery rate of 0.05 in a later analysis. Only TCR beta chains were sequenced in this cohort, and the absence of alpha or paired-chain data limited detectable features. In the study, 150 to 200 TCR beta chains were listed as associated with cytomegalovirus. A further reported finding was that TCR beta sequences accurately predicted the HLA-A and HLA-B alleles for most subjects in the first cohort. The sequencing pipeline was judged likely to have produced a cluster of highly shared sequence variants as a technical artifact. The authors suggested that the approach could potentially be extended to other disease states and immunological phenotypes. In a later analysis, several top co-occurrence clusters were reported to appear linked to parvovirus B19, influenza, CMV and Epstein-Barr virus. Three of the identified cytomegalovirus-associated TCR beta chains were confirmed in vitro to be specific for cytomegalovirus antigens. Across donors, most TCR sequences were observed very rarely, whereas some public TCRs were present in many individuals. V-gene and J-gene trimming of TCR beta chains was associated with a missense DCLRE1C variant in a later genetic analysis, and the association was replicated in an independent cohort. A later analysis found that most CMV-associated TCR beta chains appeared HLA-restricted, with HLA associations seemingly driven largely by CMV exposure. Because HLA typing was unavailable for some donors at each locus, only the typed subset was used in association tests. The classifier was reported to diagnose cytomegalovirus status with high specificity and sensitivity in both the original and validation cohorts. When HLA alleles, especially DR and DQ, strongly co-occurred, attributing TCR associations to individual alleles was difficult. Correlated functional status among segregating V segments might reflect linkage disequilibrium, but an unknown experimental factor could not be ruled out. Because counts were too low, approximately 18 rarely observed V segments, including chromosome 9 orphons, were excluded from the earlier analysis of around 640 of the donors. Compared with the roughly 600-donor mean, donors in an Asian-associated ancestry cluster had fewer N-insertions in productive TCRs, according to a later genetic analysis. In an earlier analysis of several hundred of the donors, most TCR beta V segments were observed in productive rearrangements about 90% or about 30% of the time, broadly matching IMGT annotations. In a later analysis, HLA-associated TCR beta chains were found to be more clonally expanded and to have lower generation probabilities than equally common non-associated chains. The presence/absence analyses assumed that sequencing depth was roughly uniform across donors, and that assumption may not be true. A later analysis found that TCR association rates varied across HLA loci, with DRB1 alleles showing the most associated TCRs and HLA-C alleles the fewest. CMV serostatus was the only immune exposure information available for the cohort.

The cohort comprised several hundred healthy bone marrow donors. All cohort members were sampled while nominally healthy, although unrecorded immune exposures were likely present. The donor tested CMV seronegative and was one of the 352 seronegative cohort members. A peripheral blood sample was provided by each donor, and peripheral blood mononuclear cells were used for TCR beta sequencing. The Qiagen DNeasy Blood Extraction Kit was used to extract genomic DNA from the blood cell samples. The sequencing input was PBMCs. The rearranged chain carries TRBV6-5 and TRBJ2-1, with 9 bases in between that match TRBD1. The sequence derives from a male donor in good health and CMV-seronegative. The DNA reads as follows: TGTGCCAGCAGTTACCCAACAGGGGGCAAAGTATATGAGCAGTTCTTC. This yields the protein CASSYPTGGKVYEQFF.